The 22 T cell receptor beta chains reported below all come from one sample, sequenced in a study of T cell repertoires in cytomegalovirus infection. TCRdb reprocessed the reads with MiXCR, giving one entry per CDR3 protein. This table holds 49,000 or so distinct CDR3 sequences, approximately 19% found once. No antigen has been identified for these receptors. This material consisted of CD8+ T cells from cultured PBMCs, taken from culture after CMV antigen stimulation. The source is a human donor in good health (CMV status not recorded). Some clones in this sample may be carry-over from other donors' samples.

This clonotype turned up a few times. This chain uses TRBV29-1 with TRBJ2-7; either TRBD1 or TRBD2 may fit D (5 bases each). The ends were cut back, 1 base at V and 4 bases at J, with 17 bases in the middle. This CDR3 is built from 15 residues. The germline V gene encodes CDR1 SQVTM and CDR2 ANQGSEA. The CDR3 here is CSVEATWGKGYEQYF. CDR3 bases: TGCAGCGTTGAAGCCACTTGGGGGAAAGGGTACGAGCAGTACTTC.

This clonotype was observed a handful of times. The genes are TRBV7-6 and TRBJ2-2, with D perhaps TRBD1 (7 bases). Germline values: CDR1 SGHVS, CDR2 FNYEAQ. This CDR3 is 18 amino acids long. Trimming removed 5 bases from V and 0 bases from J, with 19 bases in between. The CDR3 region has the DNA TGTGCCAGCAGCGATGGGATCGCGGGACAGACGAACACCGGGGAGCTGTTTTTT. Translated: CASSDGIAGQTNTGELFF.

Ten or more counts support this clonotype. V gene TRBV7-8 combines with J gene TRBJ1-2, with a weak D call TRBD1 (5 bases). The V gene lost 1 base and the J gene lost 5 bases, with 11 bases spanning the gap. In germline, CDR1 is SGHVS, CDR2 FQNEAQ. This CDR3 spans 14 amino acids. CDR3: CASSLGTTKYGYTF. In nucleotides, the CDR3 is TGTGCCAGCAGCTTAGGGACAACGAAATATGGCTACACCTTC.

This clonotype has just a few counts. The chain uses TRBV20-1 and TRBJ1-2; possibly TRBD1 for D (6 bases). Germline V lookup: CDR1 DFQATT, CDR2 SNEGSKA (reference sequence). The CDR3 extends over 13 amino acids. Trimming shortened V by 5 bases and J by 7 bases, and 17 bases separated the two germline ends. The CDR3 DNA sequence: TGCAGTGCTCCCCAGGAGGCAGGGGTTGGCTACACCTTC. This sequence encodes CSAPQEAGVGYTF.

This chain joins TRBV7-9 and TRBJ2-7; D call uncertain. V was shortened by 3 bases and J by 0 bases, with 6 bases between the two germline ends. The CDR3 is made up of 13 amino acids. Germline assignment: CDR1 SEHNR and CDR2 FQNEAQ (reference sequence). The CDR3 is CASSFIHSYEQYF. Written as DNA, the CDR3 is TGTGCCAGCAGCTTTATTCACTCCTACGAGCAGTACTTC.

Many counts were recorded for this clonotype. The chain carries TRBV7-3 and TRBJ2-6; D could derive from TRBD1 or TRBD2 (5 bases each). The CDR3 is made up of 17 amino acids. V was trimmed by 1 base and J by 4 bases, leaving 14 bases between them. Looked up from germline, CDR1 is SGHTA and CDR2 is FQGTGA. This CDR3 reads CASSLRGHGAGANVLTF. For the CDR3, the DNA is TGTGCCAGCAGCTTAAGAGGACACGGGGCCGGGGCCAACGTCCTGACTTTC.

Many counts were recorded for this clonotype. This chain uses TRBV12-3 or TRBV12-4 with TRBJ2-1, with D perhaps matching TRBD2 (5 bases). There are 15 residues in the CDR3. V shed 4 bases and J shed 8 bases, with 18 bases lying between them. CDR3 region: CASSYPGGNRDEQFF. The CDR3 DNA reads TGTGCCAGCAGTTACCCTGGAGGCAATCGGGATGAGCAGTTCTTC.

CDR3 DNA sequence: TGCGCCAGCAGCCAAGATCCCCTCATTTTTACGCAGTATTTT. This gives the protein CASSQDPLIFTQYF. The V call is TRBV4-3, the J call TRBJ2-3; D is undetermined. The V gene's germline CDR1 is LGHNA and CDR2 YSLEER. V lost 0 bases and J 8 bases, leaving 12 bases between the germline ends. This CDR3 comprises 14 residues.

The rearrangement joins TRBV19 to TRBJ1-1; TRBD1 matches 9 bases. Per germline, CDR1 LNHDA and CDR2 SQIVND (reference sequence). The CDR3 runs 18 residues. V dropped 9 bases and J dropped 0; count of bases not matched to a gene: 17. CDR3 DNA sequence: TGTGCCAGACGCCCCCTCGACAGGGGGAAGTGGCTGAACACTGAAGCTTTCTTT. Encoded protein: CARRPLDRGKWLNTEAFF.

The chain employs TRBV20-1 and TRBJ1-1; D remains unclear. Germline assignment: CDR1 DFQATT and CDR2 SNEGSKA (reference sequence). V lost 0 bases, J lost 5 bases, and 4 bases lay in between. This CDR3 is 11 amino acids long. CDR3 loop: CSAREGTEAFF. CDR3 nucleotide sequence: TGCAGTGCTAGAGAAGGGACTGAAGCTTTCTTT.

This clonotype has just one count. This chain links TRBV5-1 with TRBJ2-5, with D possibly matching TRBD1 (6 bases). Per the germline V gene, CDR1 is SGHRS and CDR2 is YFSETQ. The germline V and J ends were trimmed by 4 bases and 4 bases, with 14 bases remaining between them. The CDR3 length is 14 residues. In DNA form, the CDR3 reads TGCGCCAGCAGCGCCTGGACAGACCGAGAGACCCAGTACTTC. Its protein is CASSAWTDRETQYF.

This rearrangement joins TRBV20-1 to TRBJ2-1, with D perhaps TRBD2 (5 bases). The CDR3 is made up of 13 amino acids. Germline-derived CDR1 and CDR2 are DFQATT and SNEGSKA (reference sequence). Trimming cost V 5 bases and J 5 bases, with 13 bases left between them. Here the CDR3 DNA reads TGCAGTGCTGAGGGAGACTGGAACAATGAGCAGTTCTTC. Translating it yields CSAEGDWNNEQFF.

This clonotype appeared many times. CDR3 DNA sequence: TGCAGTGCTAGGCACGGGGGGGCCCCCGGGGAGCTGTTTTTT. Amino acid sequence: CSARHGGAPGELFF. The J gene is TRBJ2-2, the V gene TRBV20-1; TRBD2 aligns across 8 bases. Germline V gene sequence: CDR1 DFQATT, CDR2 SNEGSKA (reference sequence). CDR3 length: 14 amino acids. V dropped 3 bases and J dropped 6; count of bases not matched to a gene: 6.

This clonotype was detected only a few times. The chain couples TRBV19 to TRBJ2-3; 10 bases are a match to TRBD2. The CDR3 consists of 14 residues. Germline V gene lookup returns CDR1 LNHDA and CDR2 SQIVND (reference sequence). J lost 4 bases, V lost 7 bases, and 5 bases had no gene match. The CDR3 bases are TGTGCCAGTACTAGCGGGAGTGGATCAGATACGCAGTATTTT. Amino acids: CASTSGSGSDTQYF.

This clonotype was seen only once. This rearrangement joins TRBV6-1 to TRBJ2-2, with 10 bases lining up with TRBD2. With V trimmed by 0 bases and J by 4 bases, 8 bases remained unmatched. CDR1 and CDR2 from the germline V gene are MNHNS and SASEGT. The CDR3 is 18 amino acids. Here the CDR3 DNA reads TGTGCCAGCAGTGAAGCGCTGGCTAGCGGGAGTCTCACCGGGGAGCTGTTTTTT. As protein: CASSEALASGSLTGELFF.

At least ten counts were recorded for this clonotype. This chain uses TRBV7-9 with TRBJ1-2; no reliable D call. V was clipped by 4 bases and J by 7 bases, with 22 bases between them. The CDR3 is 16 residues long. Germline-derived CDR1 and CDR2 are SEHNR and FQNEAQ (reference sequence). CDR3 amino acids: CASSSPNFWILGGYTF. CDR3 DNA: TGTGCCAGCAGCTCCCCGAACTTTTGGATATTGGGTGGCTACACCTTC.

CDR3 coding DNA: TGTGCCTGGAGTAAAAGGGGAGAGACCCAGTACTTC. This gives the protein CAWSKRGETQYF. This chain links TRBV30 with TRBJ2-5; TRBD1 is a possible D gene (5 bases). Germline CDR1 GTSNPN, CDR2 SVGIG (reference sequence). The ends were cut back, 2 bases at V and 4 bases at J, with 8 bases in the middle. This CDR3 has 12 amino acids.

Concerning this clonotype: Relative to the germline gene, one junction end is altered; a read error may explain this. The rearrangement uses TRBV27 and TRBJ1-2; 8 bases are a match to TRBD1. Germline CDR1 MNHEY, CDR2 SMNVEV (reference sequence). The length of the CDR3 is 15 residues. CDR3 DNA: TGTGCCAGCAGTTCAGGACAGGGACTAATACGCGGCTACATCTTC. Its protein is CASSSGQGLIRGYIF.

This clonotype has at least ten counts. V is TRBV7-8 and J is TRBJ1-1; the D is unclear. V was shortened by 1 base and J by 0 bases, with 9 bases between the two germline ends. The CDR3 covers 15 residues. CDR1 is SGHVS and CDR2 is FQNEAQ in the germline V gene. The chain's CDR3 is CASSLGRPVNTEAFF. CDR3 sequence (DNA): TGTGCCAGCAGCTTAGGTCGGCCGGTGAACACTGAAGCTTTCTTT.

This clonotype was seen a handful of times. The V gene is TRBV11-2, the J gene TRBJ2-5; no clear D gene. From germline, CDR1 is SGHAT and CDR2 FQNNGV. V lost 2 bases, J lost 2 bases, and 12 bases lay in between. CDR3 length equals 15 residues. The CDR3 bases are TGTGCCAGCAGCTTATATGGTCGAGGTCAAGAGACCCAGTACTTC. Protein: CASSLYGRGQETQYF.

This rearrangement joins TRBV9 to TRBJ1-1; D is unresolved. V gave up 2 bases and J gave up 0 bases, with 14 bases separating them. The length of the CDR3 is 16 residues. Germline V lookup: CDR1 SGDLS, CDR2 YYNGEE. CDR3 amino acids: CASSVNIGSMNTEAFF. In DNA, the CDR3 is TGTGCCAGCAGCGTGAATATCGGATCAATGAACACTGAAGCTTTCTTT.

This clonotype occurred a few times. A junction boundary mismatches the germline segment, possibly from a read error. V and J are TRBV10-3 and TRBJ1-1, with D uncertain. Looked up from germline, CDR1 is ENHRY and CDR2 is SYGVKD. The CDR3 extends over 13 amino acids. CDR3 residues: CVISGRLNTEAFF. In nucleotides, the CDR3 is TGTGTCATCAGTGGCAGATTGAACACTGAAGCTTTCTTT.